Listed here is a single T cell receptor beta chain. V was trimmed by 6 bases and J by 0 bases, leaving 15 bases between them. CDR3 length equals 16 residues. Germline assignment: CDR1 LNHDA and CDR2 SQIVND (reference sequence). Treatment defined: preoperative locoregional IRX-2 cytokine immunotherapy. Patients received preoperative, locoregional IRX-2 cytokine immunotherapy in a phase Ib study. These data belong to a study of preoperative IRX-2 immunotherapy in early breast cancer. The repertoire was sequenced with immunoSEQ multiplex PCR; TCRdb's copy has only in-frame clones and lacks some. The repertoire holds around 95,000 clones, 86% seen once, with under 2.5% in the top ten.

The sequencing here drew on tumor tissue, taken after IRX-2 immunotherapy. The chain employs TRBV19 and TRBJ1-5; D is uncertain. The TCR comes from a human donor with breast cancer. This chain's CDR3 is CASSINGGYSNQPQHF. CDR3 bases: TGTGCCAGTAGCATCAATGGAGGGTATAGCAATCAGCCCCAGCATTTT.